This T cell receptor (beta chain) appears in the sequencing data of a study of graft-versus-host responses after intestinal transplantation. Assay: immunoSEQ multiplex PCR; the TCRdb copy retains only in-frame clones and omits some. The table records 62,000 or so clones, approximately 90% of them present only once. J lost 7 bases, V lost 5 bases, and 4 bases had no gene match. Germline V gene data show CDR1 as SGHAT and CDR2 as FQNNGV. This CDR3 region has 12 residues. Comment on this clone: The antigen is unknown.

Study-wide results and caveats: Early after transplant, HvG declines were associated with peak levels of circulating GvH clones.

This TCR came from a human patient who received an intestinal transplant, so some T cells may come from the graft donor. V usage is TRBV11-2 and J usage is TRBJ1-1; TRBD1 matches at 7 bases. Sequences were derived from PBMCs, sampled 26 days after transplant. The DNA for the CDR3 is TGTGCCAGCAGCGAGGACAGGTATGAAGCTTTCTTT. Amino acid sequence: CASSEDRYEAFF.